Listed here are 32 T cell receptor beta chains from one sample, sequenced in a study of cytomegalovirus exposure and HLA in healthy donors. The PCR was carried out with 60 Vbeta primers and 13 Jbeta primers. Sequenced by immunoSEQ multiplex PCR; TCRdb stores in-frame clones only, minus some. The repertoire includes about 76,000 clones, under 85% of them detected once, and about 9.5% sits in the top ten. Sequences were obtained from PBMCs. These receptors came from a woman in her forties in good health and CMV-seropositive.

CDR3 sequence reads: CAWGRDSKYF. In DNA, the CDR3 is TGTGCCTGGGGCCGGGACTCTAAGTACTTC. The V call is TRBV30, the J call TRBJ2-5; D is perhaps TRBD2 (6 bases). Germline V lookup: CDR1 GTSNPN, CDR2 SVGIG (reference sequence). Trimming removed 5 bases at V and 12 bases at J, with 13 bases between. CDR3 length: 10 amino acids.

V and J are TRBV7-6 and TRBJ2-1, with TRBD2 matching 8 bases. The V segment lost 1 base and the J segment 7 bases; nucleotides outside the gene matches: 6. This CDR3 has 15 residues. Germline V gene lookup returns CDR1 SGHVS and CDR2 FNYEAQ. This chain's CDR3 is CASSLVTGGLNEQFF. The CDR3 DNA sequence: TGTGCCAGCAGCTTAGTAACGGGGGGGTTAAATGAGCAGTTCTTC.

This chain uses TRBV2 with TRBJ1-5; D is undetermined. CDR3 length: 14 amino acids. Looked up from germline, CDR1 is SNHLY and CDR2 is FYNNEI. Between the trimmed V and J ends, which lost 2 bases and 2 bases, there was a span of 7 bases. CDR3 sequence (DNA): TGTGCCAGCAGTGAACTCCTAGGCAATCAGCCCCAGCATTTT. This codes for CASSELLGNQPQHF.

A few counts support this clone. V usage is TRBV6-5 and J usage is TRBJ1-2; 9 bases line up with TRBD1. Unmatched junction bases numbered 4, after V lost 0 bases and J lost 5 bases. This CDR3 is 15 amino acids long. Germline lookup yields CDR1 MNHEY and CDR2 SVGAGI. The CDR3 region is CASSYSTGGGYGYTF. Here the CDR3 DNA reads TGTGCCAGCAGTTACTCAACAGGGGGCGGGTATGGCTACACCTTC.

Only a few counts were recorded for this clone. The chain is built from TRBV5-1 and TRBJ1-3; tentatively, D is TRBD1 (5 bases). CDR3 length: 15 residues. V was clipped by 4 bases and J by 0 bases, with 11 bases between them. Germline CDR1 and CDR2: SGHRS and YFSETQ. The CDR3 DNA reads TGCGCCAGCAGCGAGGACACAGGCTCTGGAAACACCATATATTTT. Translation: CASSEDTGSGNTIYF.

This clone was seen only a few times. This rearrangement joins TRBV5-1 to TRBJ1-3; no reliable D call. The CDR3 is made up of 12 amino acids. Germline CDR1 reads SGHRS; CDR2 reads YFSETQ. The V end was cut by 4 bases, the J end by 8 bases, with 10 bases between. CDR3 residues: CASSETLDTIYF. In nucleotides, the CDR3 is TGCGCCAGCAGCGAGACACTGGACACCATATATTTT.

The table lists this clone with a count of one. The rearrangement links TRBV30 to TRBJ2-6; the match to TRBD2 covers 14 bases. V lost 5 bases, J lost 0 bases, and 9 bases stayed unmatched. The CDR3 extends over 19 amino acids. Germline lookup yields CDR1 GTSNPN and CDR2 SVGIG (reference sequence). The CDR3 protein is CAWGGLAGALLSGANVLTF. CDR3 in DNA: TGTGCCTGGGGGGGACTAGCGGGGGCCCTACTCTCTGGGGCCAACGTCCTGACTTTC. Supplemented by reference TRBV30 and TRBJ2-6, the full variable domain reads SQTIHQWPATLVQPVGSPLSLECTVEGTSNPNLYWYRQAAGRGLQLLFYSVGIGQISSEVPQNLSASRPQDRQFILSSKKLLLSDSGFYLCAWGGLAGALLSGANVLTFGAGSRLTVL.

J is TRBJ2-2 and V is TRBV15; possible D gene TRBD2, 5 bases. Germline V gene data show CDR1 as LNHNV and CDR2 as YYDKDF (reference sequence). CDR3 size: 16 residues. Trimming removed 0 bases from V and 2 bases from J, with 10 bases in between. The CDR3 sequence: CATSRDWGENTGELFF. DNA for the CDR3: TGTGCCACCAGCAGAGATTGGGGAGAAAACACCGGGGAGCTGTTTTTT.

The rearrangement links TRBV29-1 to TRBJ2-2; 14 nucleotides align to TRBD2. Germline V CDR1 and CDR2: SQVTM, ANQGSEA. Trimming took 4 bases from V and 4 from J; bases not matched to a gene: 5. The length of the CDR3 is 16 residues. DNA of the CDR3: TGCAGCGTTGGCCGGACTAGCGGGGGGATCACCGGGGAGCTGTTTTTT. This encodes CSVGRTSGGITGELFF.

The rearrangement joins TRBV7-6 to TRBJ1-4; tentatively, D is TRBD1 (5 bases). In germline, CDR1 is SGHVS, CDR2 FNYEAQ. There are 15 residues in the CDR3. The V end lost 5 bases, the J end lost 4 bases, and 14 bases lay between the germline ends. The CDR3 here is CASSPRGNSNEKLFF. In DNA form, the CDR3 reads TGTGCCAGCAGCCCACGGGGGAATAGTAATGAAAAACTGTTTTTT.

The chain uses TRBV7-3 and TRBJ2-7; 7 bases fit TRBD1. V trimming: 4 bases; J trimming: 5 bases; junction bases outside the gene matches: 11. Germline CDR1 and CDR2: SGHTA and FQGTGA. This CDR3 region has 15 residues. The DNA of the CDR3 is TGTGCCAGCAGCTGGGTACGACAGGGCGTCGACGAGCAGTACTTC. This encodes CASSWVRQGVDEQYF. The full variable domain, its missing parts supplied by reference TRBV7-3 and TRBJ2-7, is GAGVSQTPSNKVTEKGKYVELRCDPISGHTALYWYRQSLGQGPEFLIYFQGTGAADDSGLPNDRFFAVRPEGSVSTLKIQRTERGDSAVYLCASSWVRQGVDEQYFGPGTRLTVT.

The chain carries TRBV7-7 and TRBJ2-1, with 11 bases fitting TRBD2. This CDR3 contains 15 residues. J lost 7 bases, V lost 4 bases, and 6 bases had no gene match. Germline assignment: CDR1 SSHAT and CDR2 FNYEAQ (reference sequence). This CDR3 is CASSSGTSGLNEQFF. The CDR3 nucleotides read TGTGCCAGCAGCTCCGGGACTAGCGGATTAAATGAGCAGTTCTTC.

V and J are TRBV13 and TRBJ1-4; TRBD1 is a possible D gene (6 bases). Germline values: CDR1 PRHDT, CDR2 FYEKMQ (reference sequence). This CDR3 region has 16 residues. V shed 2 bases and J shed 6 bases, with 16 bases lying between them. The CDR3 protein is CASSLREQGVHEKLFF. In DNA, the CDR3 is TGTGCCAGCAGCTTAAGGGAACAGGGTGTTCATGAAAAACTGTTTTTT.

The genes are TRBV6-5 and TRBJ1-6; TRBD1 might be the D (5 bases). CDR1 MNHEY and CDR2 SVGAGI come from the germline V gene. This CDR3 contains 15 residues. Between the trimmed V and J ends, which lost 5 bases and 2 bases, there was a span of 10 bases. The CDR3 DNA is TGTGCCAGCAGTAGCAGGGTTCCCTATAATTCACCCCTCCACTTT. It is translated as CASSSRVPYNSPLHF.

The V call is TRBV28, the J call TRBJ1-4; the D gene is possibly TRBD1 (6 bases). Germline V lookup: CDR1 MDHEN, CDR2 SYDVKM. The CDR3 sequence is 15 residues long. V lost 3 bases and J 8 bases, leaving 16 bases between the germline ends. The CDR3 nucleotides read TGTGCCAGCAGTTTTTCCAGGGGCATTCGGGAAAAACTGTTTTTT. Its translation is CASSFSRGIREKLFF.

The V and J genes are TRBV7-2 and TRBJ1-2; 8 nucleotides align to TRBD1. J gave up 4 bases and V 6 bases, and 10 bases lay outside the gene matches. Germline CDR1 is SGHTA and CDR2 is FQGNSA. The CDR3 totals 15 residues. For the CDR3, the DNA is TGTGCCAGCAGTATATCAGGGGGCTCCACCTATGGCTACACCTTC. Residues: CASSISGGSTYGYTF.

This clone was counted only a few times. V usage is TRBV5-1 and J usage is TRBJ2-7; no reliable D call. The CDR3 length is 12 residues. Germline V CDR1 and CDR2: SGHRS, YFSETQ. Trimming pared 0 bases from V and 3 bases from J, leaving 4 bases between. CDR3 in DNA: TGCGCCAGCAGCTTGGACAACTACGAGCAGTACTTC. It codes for CASSLDNYEQYF.

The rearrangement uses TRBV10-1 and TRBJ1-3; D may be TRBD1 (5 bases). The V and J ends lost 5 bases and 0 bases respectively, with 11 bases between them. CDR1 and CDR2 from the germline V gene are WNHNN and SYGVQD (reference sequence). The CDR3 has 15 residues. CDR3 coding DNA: TGCGCCAGCAGTAGGCGCAGGGCCTCTGGAAACACCATATATTTT. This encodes CASSRRRASGNTIYF.

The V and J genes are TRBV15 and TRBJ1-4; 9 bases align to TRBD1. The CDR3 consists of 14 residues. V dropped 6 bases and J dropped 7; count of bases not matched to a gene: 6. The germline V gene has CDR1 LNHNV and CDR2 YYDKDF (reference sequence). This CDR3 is CATRDRQGGEKLFF. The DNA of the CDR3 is TGTGCCACCAGGGACAGACAGGGGGGTGAAAAACTGTTTTTT. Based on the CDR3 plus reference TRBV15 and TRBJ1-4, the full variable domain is DAMVIQNPRYQVTQFGKPVTLSCSQTLNHNVMYWYQQKSSQAPKLLFHYYDKDFNNEADTPDNFQSRRPNTSFCFLDIRSPGLGDTAMYLCATRDRQGGEKLFFGSGTQLSVL.

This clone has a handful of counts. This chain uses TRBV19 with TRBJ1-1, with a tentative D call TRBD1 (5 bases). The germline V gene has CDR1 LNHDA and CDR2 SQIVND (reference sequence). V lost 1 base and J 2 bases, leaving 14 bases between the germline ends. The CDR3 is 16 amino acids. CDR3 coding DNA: TGTGCCAGTAGTATAGGACCAGGGCAAGGTAACACTGAAGCTTTCTTT. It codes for CASSIGPGQGNTEAFF.

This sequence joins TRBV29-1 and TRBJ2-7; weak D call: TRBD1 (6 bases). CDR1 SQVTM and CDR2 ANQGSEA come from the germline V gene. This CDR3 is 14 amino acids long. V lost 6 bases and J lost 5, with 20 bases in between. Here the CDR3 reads CSVPGPSGGHEQYF. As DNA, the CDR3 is TGCAGCGTCCCGGGCCCCAGTGGGGGCCACGAGCAGTACTTC.

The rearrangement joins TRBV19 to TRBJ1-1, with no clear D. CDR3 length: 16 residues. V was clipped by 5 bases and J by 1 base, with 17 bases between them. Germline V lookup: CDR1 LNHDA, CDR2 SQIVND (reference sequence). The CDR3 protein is CASSPAIEAPNTEAFF. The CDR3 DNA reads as TGTGCCAGTAGTCCGGCGATTGAGGCTCCGAACACTGAAGCTTTCTTT.

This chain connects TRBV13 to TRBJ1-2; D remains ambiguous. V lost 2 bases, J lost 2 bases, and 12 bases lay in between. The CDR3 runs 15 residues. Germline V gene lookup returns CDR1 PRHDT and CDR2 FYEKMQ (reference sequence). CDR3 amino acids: CASSLLGRSNYGYTF. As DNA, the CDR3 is TGTGCCAGCAGCTTACTAGGCAGATCAAACTATGGCTACACCTTC.

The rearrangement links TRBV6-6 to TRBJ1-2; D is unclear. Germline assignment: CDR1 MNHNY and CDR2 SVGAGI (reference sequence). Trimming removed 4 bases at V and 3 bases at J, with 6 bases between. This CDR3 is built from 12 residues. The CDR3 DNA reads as TGTGCCAGCAGTTCTACGGACTATGGCTACACCTTC. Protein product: CASSSTDYGYTF.

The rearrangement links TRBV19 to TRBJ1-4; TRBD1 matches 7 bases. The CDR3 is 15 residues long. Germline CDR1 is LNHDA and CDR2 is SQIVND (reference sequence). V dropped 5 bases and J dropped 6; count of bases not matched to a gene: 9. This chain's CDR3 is CASSLAGTEDEKLFF. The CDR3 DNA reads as TGTGCCAGTAGTTTAGCCGGGACAGAAGATGAAAAACTGTTTTTT.

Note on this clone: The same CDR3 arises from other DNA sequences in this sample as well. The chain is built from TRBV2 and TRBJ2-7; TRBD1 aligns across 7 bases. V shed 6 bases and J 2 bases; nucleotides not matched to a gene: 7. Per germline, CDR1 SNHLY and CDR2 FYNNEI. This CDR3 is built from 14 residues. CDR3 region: CASRIRQGPYEQYF. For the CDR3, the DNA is TGTGCCAGCAGGATAAGACAGGGTCCCTACGAGCAGTACTTC. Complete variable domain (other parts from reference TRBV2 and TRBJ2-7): EPEVTQTPSHQVTQMGQEVILRCVPISNHLYFYWYRQILGQKVEFLVSFYNNEISEKSEIFDDQFSVERPDGSNFTLKIRSTKLEDSAMYFCASRIRQGPYEQYFGPGTRLTVT.

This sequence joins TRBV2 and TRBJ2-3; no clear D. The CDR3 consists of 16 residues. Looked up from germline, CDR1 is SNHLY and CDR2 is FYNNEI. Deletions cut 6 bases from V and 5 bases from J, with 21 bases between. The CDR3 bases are TGTGCCAGCAGCGAATGGGCAGAAACCCTTGGAGATACGCAGTATTTT. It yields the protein CASSEWAETLGDTQYF.

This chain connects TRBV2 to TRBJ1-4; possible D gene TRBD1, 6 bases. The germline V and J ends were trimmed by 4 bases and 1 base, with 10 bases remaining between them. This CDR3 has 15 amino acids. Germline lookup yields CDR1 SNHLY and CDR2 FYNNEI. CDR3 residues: CASSGGTLTNEKLFF. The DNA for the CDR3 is TGTGCCAGCAGTGGGGGGACACTAACTAATGAAAAACTGTTTTTT.

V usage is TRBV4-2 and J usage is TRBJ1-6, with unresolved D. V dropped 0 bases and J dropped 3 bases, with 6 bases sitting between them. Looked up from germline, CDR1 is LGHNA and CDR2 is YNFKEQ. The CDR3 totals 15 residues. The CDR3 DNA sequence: TGTGCCAGCAGCCAAGAGAGTGACTATAATTCACCCCTCCACTTT. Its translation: CASSQESDYNSPLHF.

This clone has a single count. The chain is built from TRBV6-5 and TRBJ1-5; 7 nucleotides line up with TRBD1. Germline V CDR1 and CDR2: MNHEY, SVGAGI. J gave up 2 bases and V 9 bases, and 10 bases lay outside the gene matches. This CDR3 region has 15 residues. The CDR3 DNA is TGTGCCAGGGCGACAGGGTCTCGTTGCAATCAGCCCCAGCATTTT. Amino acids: CARATGSRCNQPQHF.

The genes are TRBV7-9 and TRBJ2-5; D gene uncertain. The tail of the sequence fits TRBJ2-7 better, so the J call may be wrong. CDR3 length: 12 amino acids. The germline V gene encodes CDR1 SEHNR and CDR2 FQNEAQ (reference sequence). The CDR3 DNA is TGTGCCAGCAGCTTAAGAGCCTACGAGCAGTACTTC. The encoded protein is CASSLRAYEQYF.

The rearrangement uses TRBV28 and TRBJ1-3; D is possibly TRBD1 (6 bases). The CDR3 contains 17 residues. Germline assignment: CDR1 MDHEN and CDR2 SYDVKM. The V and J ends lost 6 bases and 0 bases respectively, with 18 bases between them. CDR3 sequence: CASSPPGGASSGNTIYF. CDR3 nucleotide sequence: TGTGCCAGCAGCCCCCCGGGGGGGGCCTCCTCTGGAAACACCATATATTTT.